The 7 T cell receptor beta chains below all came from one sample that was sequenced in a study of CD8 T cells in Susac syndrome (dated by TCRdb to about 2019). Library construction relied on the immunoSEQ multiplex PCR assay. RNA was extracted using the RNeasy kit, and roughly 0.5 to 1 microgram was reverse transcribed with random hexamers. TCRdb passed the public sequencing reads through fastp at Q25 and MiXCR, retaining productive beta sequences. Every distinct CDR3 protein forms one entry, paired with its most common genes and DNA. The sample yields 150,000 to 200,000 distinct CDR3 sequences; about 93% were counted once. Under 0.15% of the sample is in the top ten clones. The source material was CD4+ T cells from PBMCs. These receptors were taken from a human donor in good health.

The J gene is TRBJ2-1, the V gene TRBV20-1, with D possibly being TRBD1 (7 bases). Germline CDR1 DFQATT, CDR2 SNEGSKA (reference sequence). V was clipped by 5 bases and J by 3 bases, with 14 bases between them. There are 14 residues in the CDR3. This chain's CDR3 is CSAEQQGGYNEQFF. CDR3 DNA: TGCAGTGCTGAACAGCAGGGGGGCTACAATGAGCAGTTCTTC.

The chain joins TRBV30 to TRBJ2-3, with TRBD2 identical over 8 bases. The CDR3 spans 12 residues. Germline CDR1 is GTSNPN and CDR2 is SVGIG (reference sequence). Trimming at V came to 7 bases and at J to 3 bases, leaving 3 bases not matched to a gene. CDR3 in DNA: TGTGCCTCGGGGGGGCTGACAGATACGCAGTATTTT. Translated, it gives CASGGLTDTQYF. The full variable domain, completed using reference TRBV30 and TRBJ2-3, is SQTIHQWPATLVQPVGSPLSLECTVEGTSNPNLYWYRQAAGRGLQLLFYSVGIGQISSEVPQNLSASRPQDRQFILSSKKLLLSDSGFYLCASGGLTDTQYFGPGTRLTVL.

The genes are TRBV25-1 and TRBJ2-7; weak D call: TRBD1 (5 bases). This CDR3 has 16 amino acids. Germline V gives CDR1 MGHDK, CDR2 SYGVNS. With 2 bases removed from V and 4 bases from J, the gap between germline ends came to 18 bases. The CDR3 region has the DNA TGTGCCAGCAGTGAACCCACCAGGGCAGGGCAATACGAGCAGTACTTC. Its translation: CASSEPTRAGQYEQYF.

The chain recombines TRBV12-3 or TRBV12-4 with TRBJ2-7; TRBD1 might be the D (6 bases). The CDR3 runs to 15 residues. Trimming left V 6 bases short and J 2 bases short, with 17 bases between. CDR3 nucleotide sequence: TGTGCCAGCAGGTTCAGAGGGGGTGGGACCTACGAGCAGTACTTC. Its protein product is CASRFRGGGTYEQYF.

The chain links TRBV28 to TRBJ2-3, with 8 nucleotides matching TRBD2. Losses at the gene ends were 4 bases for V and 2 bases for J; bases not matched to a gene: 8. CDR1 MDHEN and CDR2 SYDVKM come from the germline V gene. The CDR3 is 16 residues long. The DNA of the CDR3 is TGTGCCAGCAGTTCCCCGGGACTAGGAAACACAGATACGCAGTATTTT. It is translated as CASSSPGLGNTDTQYF.

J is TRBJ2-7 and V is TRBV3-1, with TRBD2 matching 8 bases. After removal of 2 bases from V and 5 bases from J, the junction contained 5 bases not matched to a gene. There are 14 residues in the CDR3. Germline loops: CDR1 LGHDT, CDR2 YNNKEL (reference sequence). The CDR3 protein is CASSQTSGGNEQYF. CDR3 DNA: TGTGCCAGCAGCCAAACCAGCGGGGGCAACGAGCAGTACTTC.

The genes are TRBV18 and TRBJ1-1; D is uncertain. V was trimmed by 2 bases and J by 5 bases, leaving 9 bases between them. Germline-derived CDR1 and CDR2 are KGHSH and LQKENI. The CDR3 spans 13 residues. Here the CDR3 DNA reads TGTGCCAGCTCACCAGCGGGTTGGACTGAAGCTTTCTTT. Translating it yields CASSPAGWTEAFF.